This T cell receptor (beta chain) derives from a study of shared clonotypes between healthy human individuals. CDR1 LNHDA and CDR2 SQIVND come from the germline V gene (reference sequence). The CDR3 contains 14 residues. V lost 5 bases and J lost 0, with 10 bases in between. Deep was the level at which the assay was run. Sequencing used immunoSEQ multiplex PCR; TCRdb keeps in-frame clones, though not all of them. Seen here are roughly 1,500,000 clones, less than 99% observed once, and the top ten hold 0.36%. The gene calls are TRBV19 and TRBJ1-1; D gene uncertain. Sequenced sample: naive CD4+ T cells sorted from blood. Specified subset: CD45RA+ positively selected. This clonotype originated in a young man in good health. CDR3 loop: CASSPGKMNTEAFF. The CDR3 bases are TGTGCCAGTAGTCCGGGAAAAATGAACACTGAAGCTTTCTTT.